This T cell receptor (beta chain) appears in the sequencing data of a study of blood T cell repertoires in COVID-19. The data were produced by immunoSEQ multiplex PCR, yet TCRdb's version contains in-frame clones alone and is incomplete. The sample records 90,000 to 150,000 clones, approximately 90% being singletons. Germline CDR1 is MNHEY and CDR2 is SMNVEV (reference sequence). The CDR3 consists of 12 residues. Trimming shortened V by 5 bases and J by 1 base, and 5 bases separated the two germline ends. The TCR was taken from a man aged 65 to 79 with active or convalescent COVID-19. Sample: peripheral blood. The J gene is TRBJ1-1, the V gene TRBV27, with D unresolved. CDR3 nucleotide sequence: TGTGCCAGCAGTACCGGGAACACTGAAGCTTTCTTT. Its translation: CASSTGNTEAFF.